These 6 T cell receptor beta chains share one sample of origin, sequenced in a study of molecular identifiers for immune sequencing clone quantification. TCRdb fed the PCR reads into MiXCR, producing one record per CDR3 protein. Here the sample spans tens of thousands of distinct CDR3 sequences, approximately 17% being singletons. Sequenced input: naive CD8+ T cells from blood, with Jurkat cell RNA spiked in. Subset given: FACS-sorted CD8+CD4-CCR7+CD45RA+ naive T cells. The receptors stem from a human donor in good health. Some libraries in this study had Jurkat cell RNA spiked in.

V is TRBV28 and J is TRBJ1-5, with D possibly TRBD1 on 5 matching bases. The CDR3 covers 13 residues. CDR1 is MDHEN, CDR2 SYDVKM, per germline. V lost 6 bases to trimming and J lost 5 bases, with 11 bases between them. In DNA, the CDR3 is TGTGCCAGCAGGGTCGGGGGGTATCAGCCCCAGCATTTT. Protein: CASRVGGYQPQHF.

This clonotype was detected many times. The J gene is TRBJ2-1, the V gene TRBV6-2 or TRBV6-3; the D is unclear. The CDR3 loop spans 13 amino acids. Germline CDR1 is MNHEY and CDR2 is SVGEGT. V lost 0 bases to trimming and J lost 8 bases, with 8 bases between them. CDR3 coding DNA: TGTGCCAGCAGTTACTCGAATTTCGATGAGCAGTTCTTC. Translation: CASSYSNFDEQFF.

This clonotype was counted many times. This chain uses TRBV4-2 with TRBJ2-7; 8 bases match TRBD2. This CDR3 is 14 amino acids long. V lost 6 bases, J lost 0 bases, and 4 bases stayed unmatched. Germline CDR1 reads LGHNA; CDR2 reads YNFKEQ. Written as DNA, the CDR3 is TGTGCCAGCAGTGACGGGAGGGGCTCCTACGAGCAGTACTTC. Amino acids: CASSDGRGSYEQYF.

This chain joins TRBV20-1 and TRBJ2-7; 7 nucleotides match TRBD1. CDR1 and CDR2 from the germline V gene are DFQATT and SNEGSKA (reference sequence). CDR3 length equals 12 residues. The V and J ends lost 6 bases and 0 bases, in that order; junction bases with no gene match: 2. The CDR3 nucleotides read TGCAGTGCCGGGACAGCCTCCTACGAGCAGTACTTC. Amino acids: CSAGTASYEQYF.

A note on this clonotype: This may come from a read error, since a much larger clone is one base off. The DNA of the CDR3 is TGTGCCAGCAGCTTAGTTGAGAACACCGGGAAGCTGTTTTTT. Translation: CASSLVENTGKLFF. V is TRBV7-9 and J is TRBJ2-2, with D tentatively TRBD2 (5 bases). The CDR3 is made up of 14 amino acids. Germline V gives CDR1 SEHNR, CDR2 FQNEAQ (reference sequence).

A word on this clonotype: A read error may explain this, as a much larger clone is one base away. J is TRBJ2-1 and V is TRBV20-1; 7 bases align to TRBD2. The CDR3 spans 16 residues. The V and J ends lost 3 bases and 5 bases, in that order; junction bases with no gene match: 13. Looked up from germline, CDR1 is DFQATT and CDR2 is SNEGSKA (reference sequence). The CDR3 bases are TGCAGTGCTAGGTCATTGGGAGGGCCTTCCCACAATGAGCAGTTCTTC. Its translation is CSARSLGGPSHNEQFF.